These 27 T cell receptor beta chains were all obtained from the same sample, sequenced in a study of T cells after yellow fever vaccination. One entry per CDR3 protein, called by TCRdb with MiXCR from the 5' RACE reads. The sample gives around 26,000 distinct CDR3 sequences, 3% to 4% of which show up once; 0.85% to 1% is in the top ten. Sequences were derived from PBMCs, either bulk or a sorted T-cell subset (CD4+, CD8+, memory, or dextramer-sorted; not recorded which), sampled more than 40 days after the first yellow fever vaccination. The receptors derive from a young man who received the YFV17D yellow fever vaccine.

This clonotype was picked up many times. CDR3 nucleotide sequence: TGTGCCAGCAGTTCAAGCCTCGACCTCTATGGCTACACCTTC. It specifies CASSSSLDLYGYTF. The chain carries TRBV28 and TRBJ1-2, with unresolved D. This CDR3 has 14 residues. Germline CDR1 is MDHEN and CDR2 is SYDVKM. V was clipped by 4 bases and J by 4 bases, with 13 bases between them.

In this sample, this clonotype turned up many times. The conserved closing phenylalanine or tryptophan is absent in this CDR3, likely reflecting a read error. Because the CDR3's place on the DNA is in doubt, the DNA is left out and the CDR3 is given as listed by TCRdb. The chain is built from TRBV4-3 and TRBJ1-2; the D segment call TRBD1 is taken from the table without a DNA check. The CDR3 is made up of 13 amino acids, end residues included. CDR1 LGHNA and CDR2 YSLEER come from the germline V gene. CDR3 region: CASSQEGQGSLSD.

At least ten counts were recorded for this clonotype. The chain employs TRBV27 and TRBJ2-1; maybe TRBD1 (6 bases). CDR1 is MNHEY and CDR2 is SMNVEV in the germline V gene (reference sequence). This CDR3 is 14 amino acids long. Trimming removed 5 bases at V and 0 bases at J, with 8 bases between. The CDR3: CASSEDSSYNEQFF. CDR3 DNA: TGTGCCAGCAGTGAGGACAGCTCCTACAATGAGCAGTTCTTC.

This clonotype has ten or more counts. This sequence joins TRBV10-3 and TRBJ2-7, with TRBD1 as a possible D gene (6 bases). The V and J ends lost 0 bases and 6 bases respectively, with 18 bases between them. Germline CDR1 is ENHRY and CDR2 is SYGVKD. The CDR3 is 16 residues long. CDR3 sequence reads: CAISESSGSQGREQYF. The DNA of the CDR3 is TGTGCCATCAGTGAGTCGTCGGGGTCTCAGGGGCGCGAGCAGTACTTC.

The sample holds many counts of this clonotype. This chain connects TRBV19 to TRBJ2-1; TRBD1 might be the D (6 bases). This CDR3 spans 12 amino acids. Germline V CDR1 and CDR2: LNHDA, SQIVND (reference sequence). V gave up 10 bases and J gave up 12 bases, with 19 bases separating them. The CDR3 protein is CATRDTLEGQFF. CDR3 coding DNA: TGTGCCACCCGGGACACCCTTGAGGGGCAGTTCTTC.

This clonotype appeared many times. This chain links TRBV5-6 with TRBJ1-3; possible D gene TRBD1, 5 bases. With 1 base removed from V and 5 bases from J, the gap between germline ends came to 10 bases. The CDR3 runs 14 residues. Per the germline V gene, CDR1 is SGHDT and CDR2 is YYEEEE. CDR3 residues: CASSLSAGRNTIYF. The CDR3 nucleotides read TGTGCCAGCAGCTTGTCGGCGGGACGAAACACCATATATTTT.

The sample holds many counts of this clonotype. The chain carries TRBV14 and TRBJ2-1; 8 bases are a match to TRBD2. V shed 7 bases, J shed 1 base, and the junction held 6 bases outside the gene matches. The V gene's germline CDR1 is SGHDN and CDR2 FVKESK. The CDR3 has 15 amino acids. CDR3 protein: CASKLSGVSYNEQFF. In DNA, the CDR3 is TGTGCCAGCAAACTTAGCGGGGTATCCTACAATGAGCAGTTCTTC.

In nucleotides, the CDR3 is TGTGCCAGCAGCCTTGGACAGTGTGATGGCTACACCTTC. This gives the protein CASSLGQCDGYTF. The gene calls are TRBV5-5 and TRBJ1-2; D is perhaps TRBD1 (6 bases). CDR3 length equals 13 residues. V was trimmed by 4 bases and J by 6 bases, leaving 13 bases between them. Germline values: CDR1 SGHKS, CDR2 YYEKEE (reference sequence).

This clonotype is medium-sized in the sample. This sequence joins TRBV5-1 and TRBJ2-5, with D possibly being TRBD1 (5 bases). Germline CDR1 reads SGHRS; CDR2 reads YFSETQ. Trimming removed 4 bases from V and 5 bases from J, with 18 bases in between. This CDR3 spans 15 amino acids. This chain's CDR3 is CASSAGWGNQETQYF. In DNA form, the CDR3 reads TGCGCCAGCAGCGCAGGGTGGGGTAATCAGGAGACCCAGTACTTC. The full variable domain, with the rest looked up from reference TRBV5-1 and TRBJ2-5, is KAGVTQTPRYLIKTRGQQVTLSCSPISGHRSVSWYQQTPGQGLQFLFEYFSETQRNKGNFPGRFSGRQFSNSRSEMNVSTLELGDSALYLCASSAGWGNQETQYFGPGTRLLVL.

At least ten counts were recorded for this clonotype. This chain uses TRBV7-8 with TRBJ2-7; D remains unclear. CDR3 length: 13 residues. CDR1 is SGHVS and CDR2 is FQNEAQ in the germline V gene. The ends were cut back, 1 base at V and 4 bases at J, with 8 bases in the middle. The DNA of the CDR3 is TGTGCCAGCAGCTTAGTAAAGGGTTACGAGCAGTACGTC. Translating it yields CASSLVKGYEQYV.

This clonotype has a count of ten or more. V and J are TRBV11-2 and TRBJ2-3, with 8 bases that match TRBD1. This CDR3 comprises 14 residues. J was trimmed by 4 bases and V by 8 bases; bases with no gene match: 8. Germline V gene sequence: CDR1 SGHAT, CDR2 FQNNGV. The CDR3 is CASAWTGLADTQYF. The CDR3 DNA reads TGTGCCAGCGCTTGGACAGGGCTTGCAGATACGCAGTATTTT.

The sample holds many counts of this clonotype. J is TRBJ1-2 and V is TRBV28; D uncertain. This CDR3 is built from 12 residues. Germline lookup yields CDR1 MDHEN and CDR2 SYDVKM. Trimming stripped 5 bases from V and 4 bases from J, with 8 bases between. This chain's CDR3 is CASSPQTYGYTF. The DNA of the CDR3 is TGTGCCAGCAGTCCCCAAACCTATGGCTACACCTTC.

This clonotype was found many times. The rearrangement joins TRBV5-5 to TRBJ1-2, with D hard to call. Trimming took off 7 bases at V and 12 bases at J, with 19 bases between the two ends. CDR3 length: 12 residues. Germline V gives CDR1 SGHKS, CDR2 YYEKEE (reference sequence). CDR3 protein: CASGIFGGVDTF. The CDR3 DNA sequence: TGTGCCAGCGGGATATTCGGAGGTGTGGACACCTTC.

This chain joins TRBV6-5 and TRBJ2-3, with a tentative D call TRBD2 (6 bases). The CDR3 consists of 16 residues. Germline V CDR1 and CDR2: MNHEY, SVGAGI. The V gene lost 5 bases and the J gene lost 2 bases, with 17 bases spanning the gap. The CDR3 DNA follows: TGTGCCAGCAGTCGTCTCCGGGGAGGAAACACAGATACGCAGTATTTT. Protein: CASSRLRGGNTDTQYF.

The table lists this clonotype with many counts. The V call is TRBV20-1, the J call TRBJ2-3; the match to TRBD2 covers 8 bases. V shed 6 bases and J 5 bases; nucleotides not matched to a gene: 10. This CDR3 contains 14 residues. Germline-derived CDR1 and CDR2 are DFQATT and SNEGSKA (reference sequence). As DNA, the CDR3 is TGCAGTGCCCGTCCGGGACTAGGGGGAGATACGCAGTATTTT. Protein product: CSARPGLGGDTQYF.

This clonotype occurred many times. The genes are TRBV19 and TRBJ1-1, with 7 bases that match TRBD1. Trimming cost V 7 bases and J 2 bases; bases outside gene matches: 7. Per the germline V gene, CDR1 is LNHDA and CDR2 is SQIVND (reference sequence). The CDR3 has 14 amino acids. CDR3 DNA: TGTGCCAGTAAAGTGACAGGGCTCAACACTGAAGCTTTCTTT. Amino acid sequence: CASKVTGLNTEAFF.

This clonotype was detected many times. The CDR3 region has the DNA TGTGCCAGCAGCCTCCGACAGGCGACGAATCAGCCCCAGCATTTT. Its translation: CASSLRQATNQPQHF. V is TRBV7-2 and J is TRBJ1-5, with a weak D call TRBD1 (6 bases). The germline V gene has CDR1 SGHTA and CDR2 FQGNSA. The CDR3 sequence is 15 residues long. V shed 5 bases and J shed 4 bases, with 15 bases lying between them. Together with reference TRBV7-2 and TRBJ1-5, the CDR3 gives the full variable domain: GAGVSQSPSNKVTEKGKDVELRCDPISGHTALYWYRQSLGQGLEFLIYFQGNSAPDKSGLPSDRFSAERTGGSVSTLTIQRTQQEDSAVYLCASSLRQATNQPQHFGDGTRLSIL.

This clonotype was seen repeatedly, ten times or more. The V and J genes are TRBV20-1 and TRBJ2-6; D ambiguous. Between the trimmed V and J ends, which lost 5 bases and 1 base, there was a span of 6 bases. Germline-derived CDR1 and CDR2 are DFQATT and SNEGSKA (reference sequence). The CDR3 totals 13 residues. CDR3: CSAPNSGANVLTF. As DNA, the CDR3 is TGCAGTGCTCCGAATTCTGGGGCCAACGTCCTGACTTTC.

In this sample, this clonotype turned up many times. The rearrangement links TRBV3-1 to TRBJ2-2, with TRBD1 matching over 9 bases. This CDR3 is 16 amino acids long. Germline values: CDR1 LGHDT, CDR2 YNNKEL (reference sequence). The J segment lost 4 bases and the V segment lost 7 bases, leaving 10 bases of the junction unmatched. The CDR3 DNA reads as TGTGCCAGCAACCCTACAGCGGGACAGGGCACCGGGGAGCTGTTTTTT. Its protein is CASNPTAGQGTGELFF.

At least ten counts were recorded for this clonotype. The genes are TRBV20-1 and TRBJ2-7; D is ambiguous. This CDR3 region has 11 residues. Trimming removed 3 bases from V and 1 base from J, with 4 bases in between. Germline-derived CDR1 and CDR2 are DFQATT and SNEGSKA (reference sequence). CDR3 protein: CSASGSYEQYF. The CDR3 DNA reads TGCAGTGCTAGTGGTTCCTACGAGCAGTACTTC.

This clonotype was seen ten or more times. This chain uses TRBV5-1 with TRBJ2-6, with D possibly matching TRBD1 (6 bases). The germline V and J ends were trimmed by 5 bases and 0 bases, with 12 bases remaining between them. Per germline, CDR1 SGHRS and CDR2 YFSETQ. The CDR3 has 16 amino acids. The CDR3: CASRLGADSGANVLTF. CDR3 in DNA: TGCGCCAGCAGACTGGGGGCGGACTCTGGGGCCAACGTCCTGACTTTC.

This clonotype was observed many times. The chain has TRBV21-1 and TRBJ2-5; the D segment call TRBD1 is taken from the table without a DNA check. TRBV21-1 is flagged as a pseudogene. The CDR3 is made up of 16 amino acids. The CDR3 DNA reads TGTGCCAGCAGCAAAGGGGGGAAACCCTCGGAGGAGACCCAGTACTTC. Amino acids: CASSKGGKPSEETQYF.

This clonotype was seen at least ten times. The CDR3 DNA reads as TGTGCCAGCAGTTCAGCCCGAGACGGGGCCTCAGGCTACACCTTC. Amino acid sequence: CASSSARDGASGYTF. The rearrangement uses TRBV12-3 or TRBV12-4 and TRBJ1-2; the D gene is possibly TRBD1 (5 bases). CDR3 length: 15 residues. The ends were cut back, 4 bases at V and 8 bases at J, with 20 bases in the middle.

This clonotype was found many times. CDR3 nucleotide sequence: TGTGCCAGCAGTTTGGCGGGGGCGGGTGGGGCCAACGTCCTGACTTTC. Amino acids: CASSLAGAGGANVLTF. The rearrangement uses TRBV28 and TRBJ2-6; D is perhaps TRBD2 (7 bases). The CDR3 has 16 amino acids. The germline gives CDR1 MDHEN, CDR2 SYDVKM. V lost 3 bases and J lost 3, with 12 bases in between.

This clonotype has at least ten counts. This chain joins TRBV2 and TRBJ2-5, with 8 bases aligning to TRBD2. Germline V CDR1 and CDR2: SNHLY, FYNNEI. This CDR3 is 15 amino acids long. V lost 7 bases to trimming and J lost 1 base; unmatched junction nucleotides: 8. DNA for the CDR3: TGTGCCAGCATGGGGGGACTAGGGATCCAAGAGACCCAGTACTTC. Translation: CASMGGLGIQETQYF.

This clonotype was found many times. The chain has TRBV28 and TRBJ1-2; perhaps TRBD1 as D (5 bases). Germline V gene sequence: CDR1 MDHEN, CDR2 SYDVKM. The V and J ends lost 8 bases and 6 bases respectively, with 19 bases between them. This CDR3 spans 14 amino acids. In DNA, the CDR3 is TGTGCCAGCTGGCTTCCCGGCGCAGGGAATGGCTACACCTTC. As protein: CASWLPGAGNGYTF.

This chain joins TRBV28 and TRBJ2-2, with D possibly being TRBD2 (6 bases). CDR1 is MDHEN, CDR2 SYDVKM, per germline. The CDR3 extends over 17 amino acids. The germline V and J ends were trimmed by 6 bases and 2 bases, with 19 bases remaining between them. The CDR3 DNA reads as TGTGCCAGCAGCCCATGGGACTTGAGAATAAACACCGGGGAGCTGTTTTTT. Amino acid sequence: CASSPWDLRINTGELFF.